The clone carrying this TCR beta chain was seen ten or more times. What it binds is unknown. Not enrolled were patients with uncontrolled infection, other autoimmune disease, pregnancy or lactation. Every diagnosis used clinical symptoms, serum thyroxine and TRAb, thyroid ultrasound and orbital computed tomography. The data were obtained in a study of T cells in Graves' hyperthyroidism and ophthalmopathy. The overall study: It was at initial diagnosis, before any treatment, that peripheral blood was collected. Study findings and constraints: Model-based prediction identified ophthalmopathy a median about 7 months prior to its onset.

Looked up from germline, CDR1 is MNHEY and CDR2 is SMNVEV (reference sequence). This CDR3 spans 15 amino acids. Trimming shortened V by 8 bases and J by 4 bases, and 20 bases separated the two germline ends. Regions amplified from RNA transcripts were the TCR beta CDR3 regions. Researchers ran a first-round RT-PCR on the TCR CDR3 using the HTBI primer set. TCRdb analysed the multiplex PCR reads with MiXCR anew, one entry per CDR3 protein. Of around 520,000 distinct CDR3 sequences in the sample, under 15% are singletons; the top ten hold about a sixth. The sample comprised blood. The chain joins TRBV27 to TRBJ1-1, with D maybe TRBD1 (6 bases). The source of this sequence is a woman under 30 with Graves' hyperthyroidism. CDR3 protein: CASGPTGYSVTEAFF. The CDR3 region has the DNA TGTGCCAGCGGTCCGACAGGATATTCAGTCACTGAAGCTTTCTTT.